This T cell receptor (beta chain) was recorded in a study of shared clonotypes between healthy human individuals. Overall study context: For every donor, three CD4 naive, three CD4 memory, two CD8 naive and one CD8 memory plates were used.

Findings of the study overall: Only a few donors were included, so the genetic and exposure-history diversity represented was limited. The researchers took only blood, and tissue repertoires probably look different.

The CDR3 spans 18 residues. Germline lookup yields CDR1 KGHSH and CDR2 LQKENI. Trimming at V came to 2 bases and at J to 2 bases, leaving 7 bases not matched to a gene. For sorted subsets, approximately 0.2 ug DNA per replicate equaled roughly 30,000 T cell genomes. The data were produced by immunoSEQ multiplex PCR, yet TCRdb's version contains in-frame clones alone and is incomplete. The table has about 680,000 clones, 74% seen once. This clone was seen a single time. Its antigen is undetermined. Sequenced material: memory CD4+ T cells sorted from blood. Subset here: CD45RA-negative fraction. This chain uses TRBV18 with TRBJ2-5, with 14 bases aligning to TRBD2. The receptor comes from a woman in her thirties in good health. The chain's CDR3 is CASSPGTSGSARQETQYF. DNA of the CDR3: TGTGCCAGCTCACCAGGGACTAGCGGGAGTGCTCGACAAGAGACCCAGTACTTC.